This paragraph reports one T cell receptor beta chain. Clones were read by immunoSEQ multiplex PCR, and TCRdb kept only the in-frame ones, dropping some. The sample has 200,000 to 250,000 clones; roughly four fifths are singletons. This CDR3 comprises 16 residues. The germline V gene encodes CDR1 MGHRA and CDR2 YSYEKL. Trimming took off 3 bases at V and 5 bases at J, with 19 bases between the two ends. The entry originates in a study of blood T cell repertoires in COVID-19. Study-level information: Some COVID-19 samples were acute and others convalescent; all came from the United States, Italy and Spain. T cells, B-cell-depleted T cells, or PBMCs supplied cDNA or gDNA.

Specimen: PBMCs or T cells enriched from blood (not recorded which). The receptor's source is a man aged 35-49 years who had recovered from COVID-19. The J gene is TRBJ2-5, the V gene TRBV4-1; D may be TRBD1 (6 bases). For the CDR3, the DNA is TGCGCCAGCAGCCATGGCTACTCGAACAGGGATGAGACCCAGTACTTC. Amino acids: CASSHGYSNRDETQYF.